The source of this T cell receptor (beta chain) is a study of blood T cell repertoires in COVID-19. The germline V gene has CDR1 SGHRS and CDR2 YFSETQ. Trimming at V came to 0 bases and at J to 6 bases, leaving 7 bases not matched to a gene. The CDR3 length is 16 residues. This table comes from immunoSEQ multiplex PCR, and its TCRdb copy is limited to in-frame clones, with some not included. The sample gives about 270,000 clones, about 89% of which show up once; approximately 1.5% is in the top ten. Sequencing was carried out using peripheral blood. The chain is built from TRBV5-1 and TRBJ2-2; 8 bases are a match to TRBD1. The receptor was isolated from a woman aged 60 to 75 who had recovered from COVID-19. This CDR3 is CASSLDGQGQSGELFF. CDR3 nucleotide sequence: TGCGCCAGCAGCTTGGATGGACAGGGACAATCCGGGGAGCTGTTTTTT. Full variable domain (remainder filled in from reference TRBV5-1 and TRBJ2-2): KAGVTQTPRYLIKTRGQQVTLSCSPISGHRSVSWYQQTPGQGLQFLFEYFSETQRNKGNFPGRFSGRQFSNSRSEMNVSTLELGDSALYLCASSLDGQGQSGELFFGEGSRLTVL.